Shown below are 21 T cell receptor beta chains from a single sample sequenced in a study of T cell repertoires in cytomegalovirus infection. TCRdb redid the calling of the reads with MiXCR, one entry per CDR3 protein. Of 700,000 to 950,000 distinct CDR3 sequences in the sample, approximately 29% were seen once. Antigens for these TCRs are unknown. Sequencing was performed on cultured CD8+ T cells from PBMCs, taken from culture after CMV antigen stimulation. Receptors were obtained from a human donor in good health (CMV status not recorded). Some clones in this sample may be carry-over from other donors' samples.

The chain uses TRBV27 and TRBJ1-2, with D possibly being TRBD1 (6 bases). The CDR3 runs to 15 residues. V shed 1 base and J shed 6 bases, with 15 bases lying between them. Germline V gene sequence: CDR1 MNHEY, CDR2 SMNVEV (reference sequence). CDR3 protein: CASSLYEGGIDGYTF. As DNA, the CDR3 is TGTGCCAGCAGTTTATACGAAGGGGGGATCGATGGCTACACCTTC.

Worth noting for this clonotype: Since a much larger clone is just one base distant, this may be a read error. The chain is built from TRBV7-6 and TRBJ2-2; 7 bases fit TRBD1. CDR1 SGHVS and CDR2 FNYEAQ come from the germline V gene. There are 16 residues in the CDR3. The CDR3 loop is CVSSKSRGSNTGELFF. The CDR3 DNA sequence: TGTGTCAGCAGTAAAAGCAGGGGGTCGAACACCGGGGAGCTGTTTTTT. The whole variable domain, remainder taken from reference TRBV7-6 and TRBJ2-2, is GAGVSQSPRYKVTKRGQDVALRCDPISGHVSLYWYRQALGQGPEFLTYFNYEAQQDKSGLPNDRFSAERPEGSISTLTIQRTEQRDSAMYRCVSSKSRGSNTGELFFGEGSRLTVL.

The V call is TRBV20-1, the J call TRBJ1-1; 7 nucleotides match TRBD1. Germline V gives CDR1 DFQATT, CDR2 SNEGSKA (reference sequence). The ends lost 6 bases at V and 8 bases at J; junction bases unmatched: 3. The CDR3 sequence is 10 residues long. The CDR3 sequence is CSARTGEAFF. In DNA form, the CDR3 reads TGCAGTGCGAGGACAGGAGAAGCTTTCTTT.

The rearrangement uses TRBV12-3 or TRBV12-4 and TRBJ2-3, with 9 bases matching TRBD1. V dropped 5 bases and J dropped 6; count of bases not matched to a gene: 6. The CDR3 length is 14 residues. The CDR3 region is CASSGQGLRDTQYF. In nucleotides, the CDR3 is TGTGCCAGCAGTGGACAGGGGCTGAGGGATACGCAGTATTTT.

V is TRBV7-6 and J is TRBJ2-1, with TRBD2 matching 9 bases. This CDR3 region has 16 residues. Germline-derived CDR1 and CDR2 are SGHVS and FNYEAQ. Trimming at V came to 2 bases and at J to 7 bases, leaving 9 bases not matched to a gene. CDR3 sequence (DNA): TGTGCCAGCAGCTTACGGGGCGGGGGGGCCCTGAATGAGCAGTTCTTC. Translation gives CASSLRGGGALNEQFF.

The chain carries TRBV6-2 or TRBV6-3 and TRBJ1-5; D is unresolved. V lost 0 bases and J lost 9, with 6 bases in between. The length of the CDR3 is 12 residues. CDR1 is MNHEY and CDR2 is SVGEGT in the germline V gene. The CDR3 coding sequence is TGTGCCAGCAGTTACTCGTCTCTGCCCCAGCATTTT. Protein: CASSYSSLPQHF.

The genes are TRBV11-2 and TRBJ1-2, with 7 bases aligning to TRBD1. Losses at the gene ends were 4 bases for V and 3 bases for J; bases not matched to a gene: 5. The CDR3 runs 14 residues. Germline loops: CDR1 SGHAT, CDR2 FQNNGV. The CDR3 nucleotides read TGTGCCAGCAGCTCGACAGGGTATGACTATGGCTACACCTTC. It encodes CASSSTGYDYGYTF.

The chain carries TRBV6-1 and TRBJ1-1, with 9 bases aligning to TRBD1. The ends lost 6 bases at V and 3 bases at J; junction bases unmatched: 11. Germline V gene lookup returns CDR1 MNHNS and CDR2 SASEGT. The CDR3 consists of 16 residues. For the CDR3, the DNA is TGTGCCAGCAGCCCCGGGACAGGGTGGGGATACACTGAAGCTTTCTTT. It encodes CASSPGTGWGYTEAFF.

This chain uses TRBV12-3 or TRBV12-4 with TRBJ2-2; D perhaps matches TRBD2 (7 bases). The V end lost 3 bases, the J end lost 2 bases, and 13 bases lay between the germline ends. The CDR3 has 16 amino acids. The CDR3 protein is CASSFYAGANTGELFF. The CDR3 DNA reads TGTGCCAGCAGTTTTTATGCGGGGGCCAACACCGGGGAGCTGTTTTTT.

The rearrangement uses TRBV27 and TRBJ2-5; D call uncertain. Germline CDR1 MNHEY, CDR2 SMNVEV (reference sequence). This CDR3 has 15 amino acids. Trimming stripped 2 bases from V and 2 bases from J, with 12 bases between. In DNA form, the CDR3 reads TGTGCCAGCAGTTTAGGATATGGGATACAAGAGACCCAGTACTTC. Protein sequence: CASSLGYGIQETQYF.

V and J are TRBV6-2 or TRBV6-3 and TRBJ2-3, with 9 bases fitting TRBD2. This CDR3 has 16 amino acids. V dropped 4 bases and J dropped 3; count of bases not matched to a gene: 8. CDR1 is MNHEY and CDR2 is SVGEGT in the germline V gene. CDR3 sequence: CASSSTIAGVTDTQYF. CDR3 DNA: TGTGCCAGCAGTTCCACTATAGCGGGGGTAACAGATACGCAGTATTTT.

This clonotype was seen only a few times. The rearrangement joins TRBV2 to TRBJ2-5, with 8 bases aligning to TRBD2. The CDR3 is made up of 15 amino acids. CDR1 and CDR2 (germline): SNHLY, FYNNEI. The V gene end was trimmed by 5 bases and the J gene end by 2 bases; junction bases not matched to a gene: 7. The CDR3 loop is CASSTGLAQQETQYF. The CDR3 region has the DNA TGTGCCAGCAGTACTGGACTAGCCCAGCAAGAGACCCAGTACTTC.

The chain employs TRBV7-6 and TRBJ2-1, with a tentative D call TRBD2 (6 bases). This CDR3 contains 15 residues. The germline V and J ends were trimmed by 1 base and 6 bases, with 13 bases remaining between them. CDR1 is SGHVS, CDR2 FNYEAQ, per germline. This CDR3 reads CASSLGGAVCNEQFF. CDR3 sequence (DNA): TGTGCCAGCAGCTTAGGCGGGGCGGTCTGCAATGAGCAGTTCTTC.

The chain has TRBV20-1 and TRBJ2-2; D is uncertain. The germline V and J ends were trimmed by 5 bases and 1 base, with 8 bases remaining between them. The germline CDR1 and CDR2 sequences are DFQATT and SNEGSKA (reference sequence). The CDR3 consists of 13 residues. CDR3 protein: CSAFDLNTGELFF. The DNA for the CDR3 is TGCAGTGCTTTCGACCTGAACACCGGGGAGCTGTTTTTT.

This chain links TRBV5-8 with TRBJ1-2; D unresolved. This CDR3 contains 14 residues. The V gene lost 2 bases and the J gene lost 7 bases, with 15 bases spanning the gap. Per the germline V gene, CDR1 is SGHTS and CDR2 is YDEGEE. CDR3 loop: CASSFEGEDRGYTF. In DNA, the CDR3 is TGTGCCAGCAGCTTTGAGGGTGAGGATCGTGGCTACACCTTC.

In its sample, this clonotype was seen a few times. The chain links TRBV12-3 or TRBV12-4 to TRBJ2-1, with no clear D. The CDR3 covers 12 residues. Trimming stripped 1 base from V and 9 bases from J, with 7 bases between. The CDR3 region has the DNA TGTGCCAGCAGTTTAGGGCTGATTGAGCAGTTCTTC. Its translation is CASSLGLIEQFF.

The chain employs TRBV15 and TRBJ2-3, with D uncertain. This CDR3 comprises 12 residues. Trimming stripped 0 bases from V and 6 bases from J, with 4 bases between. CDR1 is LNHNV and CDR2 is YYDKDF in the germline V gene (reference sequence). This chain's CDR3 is CATSRDRDTQYF. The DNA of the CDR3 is TGTGCCACCAGCAGAGATAGGGATACGCAGTATTTT.

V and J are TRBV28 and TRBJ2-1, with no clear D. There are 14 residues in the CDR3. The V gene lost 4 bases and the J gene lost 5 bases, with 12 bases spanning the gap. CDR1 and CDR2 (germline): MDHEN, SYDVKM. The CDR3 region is CASSYPVRDNEQFF. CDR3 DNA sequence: TGTGCCAGCAGTTATCCCGTCCGGGACAATGAGCAGTTCTTC.

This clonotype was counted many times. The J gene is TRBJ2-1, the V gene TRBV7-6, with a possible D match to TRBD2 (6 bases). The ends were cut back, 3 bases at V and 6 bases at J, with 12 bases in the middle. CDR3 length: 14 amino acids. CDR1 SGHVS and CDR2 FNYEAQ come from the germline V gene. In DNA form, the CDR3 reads TGTGCCAGCAGCTTGACTAGTGGGGGCAATGAGCAGTTCTTC. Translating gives CASSLTSGGNEQFF.

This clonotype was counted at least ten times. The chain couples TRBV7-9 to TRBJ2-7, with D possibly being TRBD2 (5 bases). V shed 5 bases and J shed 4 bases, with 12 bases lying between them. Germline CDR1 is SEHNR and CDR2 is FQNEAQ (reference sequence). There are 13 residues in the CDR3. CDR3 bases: TGTGCCAGCAGCCAGACGGGATTTTACGAGCAGTACGTC. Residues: CASSQTGFYEQYV.

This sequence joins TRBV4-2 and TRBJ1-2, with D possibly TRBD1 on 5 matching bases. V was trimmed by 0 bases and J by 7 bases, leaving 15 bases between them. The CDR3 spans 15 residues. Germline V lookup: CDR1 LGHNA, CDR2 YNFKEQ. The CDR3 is CASSQDTGNLAGYTF. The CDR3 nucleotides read TGTGCCAGCAGCCAAGATACAGGCAACTTAGCTGGCTACACCTTC.